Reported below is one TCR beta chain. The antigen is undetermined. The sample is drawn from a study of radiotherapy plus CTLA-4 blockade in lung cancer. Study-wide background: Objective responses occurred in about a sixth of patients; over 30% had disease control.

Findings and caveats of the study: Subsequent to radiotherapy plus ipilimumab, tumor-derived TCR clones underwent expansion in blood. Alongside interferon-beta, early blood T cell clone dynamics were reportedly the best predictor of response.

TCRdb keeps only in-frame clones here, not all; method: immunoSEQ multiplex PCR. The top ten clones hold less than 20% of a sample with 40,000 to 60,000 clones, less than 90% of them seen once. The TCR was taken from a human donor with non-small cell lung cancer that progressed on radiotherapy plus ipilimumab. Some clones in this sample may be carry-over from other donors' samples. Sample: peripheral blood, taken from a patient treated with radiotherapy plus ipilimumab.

CDR3 protein: CASSIWQGAYEQYF. CDR3 bases: TGTGCCAGTAGTATCTGGCAGGGGGCCTACGAGCAGTACTTC. The chain recombines TRBV19 with TRBJ2-7; 7 bases align to TRBD1. The V and J ends lost 3 bases and 2 bases, in that order; junction bases with no gene match: 4. This CDR3 spans 14 amino acids. CDR1 is LNHDA and CDR2 is SQIVND in the germline V gene (reference sequence).